This T cell receptor (beta chain) was retrieved from a study of cytomegalovirus exposure and HLA in healthy donors. The study, taken as a whole, reports: A highly shared variant cluster was judged a likely technical artifact.

The CDR3 is made up of 16 amino acids. Germline V gives CDR1 SGHRS, CDR2 YFSETQ. The V segment lost 4 bases and the J segment 0 bases; nucleotides outside the gene matches: 2. A note on this clone: Its antigen is as yet unknown.

The PCR was carried out with 60 Vbeta primers and 13 Jbeta primers. Assay used: immunoSEQ multiplex PCR; TCRdb lists only in-frame clones, some missing. The repertoire has 150,000 to 200,000 clones, 68% of them found once; the top ten carry less than 11%. V usage is TRBV5-1 and J usage is TRBJ1-4, with 11 positions matching TRBD1. The sequence was obtained from a man aged 25 to 40 in good health and CMV-seropositive. The sequenced sample was PBMCs. CDR3: CASSRTGGSTNEKLFF. In nucleotides, the CDR3 is TGCGCCAGCAGCCGGACAGGGGGCTCAACTAATGAAAAACTGTTTTTT.